This TCR beta chain appears in the sequencing data of a study of blood T cell repertoires in COVID-19. Study as a whole: The United States, Italy and Spain provided the acute and convalescent COVID-19 samples. PBMCs, B-cell-depleted T cells, or T cells provided the cDNA or gDNA that made up the material.

CDR1 and CDR2 from the germline V gene are KGHSH and LQKENI. With V trimmed by 3 bases and J by 2 bases, 4 bases remained unmatched. CDR3 size: 15 residues. Authors' analysis steps: Quantification of nucleated cells was approximated via reference gene primer amplification. Sequencing was performed with immunoSEQ multiplex PCR; in TCRdb, only in-frame clones are kept and a portion is missing. V and J calls plus clone size are reproduced from that table; the DNA served to infer D and trimming. Of approximately 140,000 clones listed, approximately 87% are singletons. Sequenced: peripheral blood. J is TRBJ2-1 and V is TRBV18; TRBD1 matches 7 bases. This sequence originates from a woman in her forties with acute or convalescent COVID-19. This CDR3 is CASSPTRGTYNEQFF. The CDR3, as DNA: TGTGCCAGCTCACCGACCAGGGGGACCTACAATGAGCAGTTCTTC.